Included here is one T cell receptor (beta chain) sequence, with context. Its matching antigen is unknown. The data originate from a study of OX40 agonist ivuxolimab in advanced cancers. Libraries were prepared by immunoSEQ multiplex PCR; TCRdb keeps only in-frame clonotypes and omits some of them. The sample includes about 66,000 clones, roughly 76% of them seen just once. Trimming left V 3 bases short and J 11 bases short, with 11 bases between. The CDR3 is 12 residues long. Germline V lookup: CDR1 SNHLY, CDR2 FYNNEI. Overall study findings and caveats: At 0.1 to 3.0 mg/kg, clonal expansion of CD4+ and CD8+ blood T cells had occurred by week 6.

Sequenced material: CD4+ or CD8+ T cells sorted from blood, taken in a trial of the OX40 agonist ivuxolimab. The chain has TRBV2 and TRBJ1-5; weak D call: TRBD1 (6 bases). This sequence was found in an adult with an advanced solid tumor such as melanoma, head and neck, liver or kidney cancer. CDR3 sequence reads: CASSEGAQAQHF. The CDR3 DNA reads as TGTGCCAGCAGTGAGGGGGCCCAAGCCCAGCATTTT.